One sample yielded the 15 T cell receptor beta chains listed below, sequenced in a study of T cells in Graves' hyperthyroidism and ophthalmopathy. Amplification yielded TCR beta CDR3 regions, with RNA transcripts as the source. First-round RT-PCR of the TCR CDR3 relied on the HTBI primer set. TCRdb passed the multiplex PCR reads through MiXCR, listing each CDR3 protein once. The sample gives about 420,000 distinct CDR3 sequences, approximately 14% of which show up once; approximately 7.5% is in the top ten. Material for sequencing was blood. These receptors originate from a woman younger than 35 with Graves' hyperthyroidism.

This clonotype was seen many times. The chain uses TRBV20-1 and TRBJ2-3; 9 bases match TRBD2. Germline V gene data show CDR1 as DFQATT and CDR2 as SNEGSKA (reference sequence). The trim removed 4 bases at V and 4 bases at J, leaving 9 bases unmatched. This CDR3 has 15 residues. CDR3 loop: CSAIPGLAGPDTQYF. The CDR3 region has the DNA TGCAGTGCTATCCCCGGGCTAGCGGGGCCAGATACGCAGTATTTT.

This clonotype was observed a few times. J is TRBJ1-6 and V is TRBV9, with D unresolved. The CDR3 sequence is 13 residues long. Deletions cut 4 bases from V and 7 bases from J, with 9 bases between. CDR1 and CDR2 from the germline V gene are SGDLS and YYNGEE. The CDR3 reads CASSSFGNSPLHF. CDR3 coding DNA: TGTGCCAGCAGCTCGTTCGGGAATTCACCCCTCCACTTT.

This clonotype was seen a handful of times. V usage is TRBV19 and J usage is TRBJ1-6; no definite D call. V was cut by 3 bases and J by 9 bases, with 12 bases left in between. Germline V CDR1 and CDR2: LNHDA, SQIVND (reference sequence). The CDR3 is 14 residues long. CDR3 loop: CASSILRVGSPLHF. The CDR3 DNA is TGTGCCAGTAGTATTCTTCGGGTGGGTTCACCCCTCCACTTT.

This clonotype was counted at least ten times. DNA of the CDR3: TGTGCCAGCAGTAAAGGCACTAGCGGGAGGACAGATACGCAGTATTTT. Its translation is CASSKGTSGRTDTQYF. The gene calls are TRBV2 and TRBJ2-3; TRBD2 matches 12 bases. The length of the CDR3 is 16 residues. After removal of 5 bases from V and 3 bases from J, the junction contained 6 bases not matched to a gene. The V gene's germline CDR1 is SNHLY and CDR2 FYNNEI.

This clonotype was seen only a few times. The chain recombines TRBV4-1 with TRBJ2-2, with 7 positions matching TRBD1. J gave up 9 bases and V 5 bases, and 18 bases lay outside the gene matches. Germline V gene data show CDR1 as MGHRA and CDR2 as YSYEKL. The CDR3 loop spans 17 amino acids. The CDR3 is CASSTWTGPRIGWELFF. The DNA of the CDR3 is TGCGCCAGCAGCACCTGGACAGGCCCCCGCATTGGGTGGGAGCTGTTTTTT.

This clonotype has a count of ten or more. The V and J genes are TRBV30 and TRBJ2-3; 11 bases line up with TRBD2. Germline lookup yields CDR1 GTSNPN and CDR2 SVGIG (reference sequence). Trimming took 2 bases from V and 0 from J; bases not matched to a gene: 4. This CDR3 spans 16 amino acids. CDR3 region: CAWSLGLAVSTDTQYF. In nucleotides, the CDR3 is TGTGCCTGGAGTTTGGGACTAGCGGTCAGCACAGATACGCAGTATTTT.

V usage is TRBV20-1 and J usage is TRBJ2-1; D is unclear. The germline CDR1 and CDR2 sequences are DFQATT and SNEGSKA (reference sequence). The CDR3 is 12 residues long. Deletions cut 5 bases from V and 4 bases from J, with 9 bases between. The CDR3: CSAPPRYNEQFF. CDR3 in DNA: TGCAGTGCTCCCCCTCGGTACAATGAGCAGTTCTTC.

CDR3 coding DNA: TGTGCCAGCAGCCGATGGGACAGGGGGATAGATACGCAGTATTTT. It codes for CASSRWDRGIDTQYF. The V call is TRBV11-2, the J call TRBJ2-3, with 11 bases that match TRBD1. CDR1 SGHAT and CDR2 FQNNGV come from the germline V gene. Unmatched junction bases numbered 6, after V lost 5 bases and J lost 5 bases. CDR3 length: 15 amino acids. The full variable domain, completed using reference TRBV11-2 and TRBJ2-3, is EAGVAQSPRYKIIEKRQSVAFWCNPISGHATLYWYQQILGQGPKLLIQFQNNGVVDDSQLPKDRFSAERLKGVDSTLKIQPAKLEDSAVYLCASSRWDRGIDTQYFGPGTRLTVL.

This clonotype was seen ten or more times. V is TRBV3-1 and J is TRBJ2-7; 7 bases align to TRBD2. Germline lookup yields CDR1 LGHDT and CDR2 YNNKEL (reference sequence). This CDR3 is built from 17 residues. V trimming: 2 bases; J trimming: 0 bases; junction bases outside the gene matches: 10. The CDR3 loop is CASSQILLAPSSYEQYF. CDR3 bases: TGTGCCAGCAGCCAAATACTACTAGCGCCAAGCTCCTACGAGCAGTACTTC.

CDR3: CASSETLDRAYNEQFF. CDR3 coding DNA: TGTGCCAGCAGCGAGACTCTGGACAGGGCCTACAATGAGCAGTTCTTC. The chain combines TRBV9 with TRBJ2-1; TRBD1 aligns across 8 bases. Germline V gene sequence: CDR1 SGDLS, CDR2 YYNGEE. Trimming at V came to 3 bases and at J to 2 bases, leaving 7 bases not matched to a gene. The CDR3 has 16 amino acids.

This clonotype was recorded many times. The chain couples TRBV2 to TRBJ1-1, with D unresolved. This CDR3 is 12 amino acids long. Germline CDR1 is SNHLY and CDR2 is FYNNEI. V was cut by 1 base and J by 8 bases, with 8 bases left in between. CDR3 amino acids: CASSEGQPEAFF. CDR3 in DNA: TGTGCCAGCAGTGAAGGGCAGCCGGAAGCTTTCTTT.

The J gene is TRBJ2-5, the V gene TRBV27, with D unclear. Trimming pared 4 bases from V and 2 bases from J, leaving 17 bases between. The CDR3 loop spans 16 amino acids. Germline V lookup: CDR1 MNHEY, CDR2 SMNVEV (reference sequence). CDR3 region: CASSSFKFPRQETQYF. For the CDR3, the DNA is TGTGCCAGCAGTTCGTTTAAATTCCCCAGGCAAGAGACCCAGTACTTC.

The rearrangement links TRBV5-6 to TRBJ1-2; unclear D gene. The CDR3 has 14 residues. Germline CDR1 is SGHDT and CDR2 is YYEEEE. The V gene lost 0 bases and the J gene lost 4 bases, with 10 bases spanning the gap. The CDR3 reads CASSLGGRPYGYTF. In DNA, the CDR3 is TGTGCCAGCAGCTTGGGAGGGCGCCCCTATGGCTACACCTTC.

Remarks on this clonotype: A single base separates this from a much larger clone, so it may be a read error. Without the conserved terminal phenylalanine or tryptophan, this CDR3 likely stems from a read error. The CDR3 reads CASSSGTKARRQETQYS. The CDR3 coding sequence is TGTGCCAGCAGCTCCGGGACTAAGGCACGGAGGCAAGAGACCCAGTACTCC. The chain combines TRBV12-3 or TRBV12-4 with TRBJ2-5, with 7 bases matching TRBD2. With V trimmed by 6 bases and J by 2 bases, 15 bases remained unmatched. The CDR3 spans 17 residues.

This clonotype was counted many times. The chain joins TRBV7-9 to TRBJ2-1; tentatively, D is TRBD1 (7 bases). In germline, CDR1 is SEHNR, CDR2 FQNEAQ (reference sequence). The V end was cut by 6 bases, the J end by 0 bases, with 15 bases between. CDR3 length equals 16 residues. For the CDR3, the DNA is TGTGCCAGCAGGCCCCGACAGGGACTCTCCTACAATGAGCAGTTCTTC. This translates into CASRPRQGLSYNEQFF.